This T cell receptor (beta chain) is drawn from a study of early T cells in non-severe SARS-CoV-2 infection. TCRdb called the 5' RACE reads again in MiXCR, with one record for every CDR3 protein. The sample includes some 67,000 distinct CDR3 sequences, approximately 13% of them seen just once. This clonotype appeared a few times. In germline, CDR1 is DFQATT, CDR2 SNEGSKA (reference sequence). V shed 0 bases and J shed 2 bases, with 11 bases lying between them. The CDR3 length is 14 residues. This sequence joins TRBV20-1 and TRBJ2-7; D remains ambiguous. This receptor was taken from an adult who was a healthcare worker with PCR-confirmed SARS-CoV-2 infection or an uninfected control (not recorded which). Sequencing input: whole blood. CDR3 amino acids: CSARDSGRTYEQYF. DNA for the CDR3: TGCAGTGCTAGAGATTCGGGCAGGACCTACGAGCAGTACTTC.